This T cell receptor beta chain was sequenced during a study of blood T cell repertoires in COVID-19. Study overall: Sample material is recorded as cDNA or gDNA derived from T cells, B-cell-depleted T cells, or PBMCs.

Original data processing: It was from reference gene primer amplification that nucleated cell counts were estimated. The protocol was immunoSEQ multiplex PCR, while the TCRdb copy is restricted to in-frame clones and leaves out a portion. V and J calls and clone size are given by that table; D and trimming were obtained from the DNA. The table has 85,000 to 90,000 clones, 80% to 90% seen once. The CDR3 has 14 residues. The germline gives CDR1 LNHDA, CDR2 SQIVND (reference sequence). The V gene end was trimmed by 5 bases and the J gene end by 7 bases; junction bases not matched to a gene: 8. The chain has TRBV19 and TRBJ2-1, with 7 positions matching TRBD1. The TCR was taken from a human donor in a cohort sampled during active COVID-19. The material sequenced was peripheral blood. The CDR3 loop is CASSEGQSLNEQFF. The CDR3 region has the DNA TGTGCCAGTAGTGAGGGACAGAGTTTAAATGAGCAGTTCTTC. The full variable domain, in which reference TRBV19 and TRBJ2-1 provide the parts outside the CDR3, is DGGITQSPKYLFRKEGQNVTLSCEQNLNHDAMYWYRQDPGQGLRLIYYSQIVNDFQKGDIAEGYSVSREKKESFPLTVTSAQKNPTAFYLCASSEGQSLNEQFFGPGTRLTVL.